The sequence of this T cell receptor beta chain was determined in a study of molecular identifiers for immune sequencing clone quantification. Trimming shortened V by 6 bases and J by 7 bases, and 13 bases separated the two germline ends. The CDR3 is made up of 14 amino acids. Germline V gene lookup returns CDR1 MNHEY and CDR2 SMNVEV (reference sequence). Listed TCR primers and previously described methods were used for bulk TCR libraries. TCRdb processed the PCR reads anew with MiXCR; each CDR3 protein has one entry. Here the sample spans approximately 670,000 distinct CDR3 sequences, about 20% being singletons.

Sample: naive CD8+ T cells from blood, with Jurkat cell RNA spiked in. The subset was: FACS-sorted CD8+CD4-CCR7+CD45RA+ naive T cells. The receptor was isolated from a human donor in good health. Some libraries in this study had Jurkat cell RNA spiked in. J is TRBJ1-6 and V is TRBV27; D may be TRBD1 (5 bases). CDR3 sequence (DNA): TGTGCCAGCAGCCTCGTCGCAGGGAATTCACCCCTCCACTTT. This encodes CASSLVAGNSPLHF.